One sample yielded the 21 T cell receptor beta chains listed below, sequenced in a study of regulatory T cells in long-lasting Graves disease. Time point meaning: persistent/refractory GD, antithyroid drugs over 5 years with positive TRAb. PBMC RNA served as the TCR library source. Sequencing libraries for TCR beta were prepared with iRepertoire HTBI primers and Arm-PCR of CDR3 regions. TCRdb reprocessed the multiplex PCR reads via MiXCR and lists one record per CDR3 protein. The profile shows 500,000 to 800,000 distinct CDR3 sequences, 30% of them singletons. The sample consisted of peripheral blood mononuclear cells (PBMCs), taken when the disease was refractory, from a patient treated with antithyroid drugs. These receptors all come from a female donor with Graves disease.

This clonotype was detected ten times or more. The V and J genes are TRBV15 and TRBJ1-6; D is undetermined. V shed 0 bases and J shed 9 bases, with 15 bases lying between them. The CDR3 is 16 residues long. Germline CDR1 and CDR2: LNHNV and YYDKDF (reference sequence). CDR3 in amino acids: CATSRDRRGSGSPLHF. Written as DNA, the CDR3 is TGTGCCACCAGCAGAGATCGTAGAGGGTCGGGTTCACCCCTCCACTTT.

This clonotype was counted between two and nine times. The CDR3 sequence is CASSIVGGTQPQHF. The DNA of the CDR3 is TGCGCCAGCAGCATCGTCGGGGGCACTCAGCCCCAGCATTTT. The chain combines TRBV4-1 with TRBJ1-5, with D perhaps TRBD1 (6 bases). In germline, CDR1 is MGHRA, CDR2 YSYEKL. The CDR3 has 14 residues. Trimming stripped 5 bases from V and 6 bases from J, with 14 bases between.

The chain carries TRBV5-4 and TRBJ2-7, with D possibly matching TRBD1 (7 bases). Trimming pared 3 bases from V and 9 bases from J, leaving 25 bases between. This CDR3 region has 16 residues. The germline CDR1 and CDR2 sequences are SGHNT and YYREEE (reference sequence). The CDR3 sequence is CASSSSAILEGAGQYF. CDR3 nucleotides: TGTGCCAGCAGCTCGAGCGCTATTTTGGAGGGGGCGGGGCAGTACTTC.

The genes are TRBV30 and TRBJ1-1, with D possibly being TRBD1 (5 bases). Trimming removed 0 bases at V and 4 bases at J, with 9 bases between. Germline V CDR1 and CDR2: GTSNPN, SVGIG (reference sequence). CDR3 size: 13 residues. The CDR3 DNA reads TGTGCCTGGAGTGTGGGACGGGCCACTGAAGCTTTCTTT. It specifies CAWSVGRATEAFF.

This clonotype has a count of ten or more. The chain recombines TRBV12-3 or TRBV12-4 with TRBJ1-6; D gene unclear. The V end lost 6 bases, the J end lost 10 bases, and 13 bases lay between the germline ends. This CDR3 has 13 amino acids. The CDR3 region has the DNA TGTGCCAGCAGGGGAGGTAATGAATCACCCCTCCACTTT. It is translated as CASRGGNESPLHF.

CDR3: CSAQREGLPGQYF. Written as DNA, the CDR3 is TGCAGTGCTCAGCGGGAGGGCCTTCCTGGGCAGTACTTC. The chain has TRBV20-1 and TRBJ2-7, with 10 bases matching TRBD2. There are 13 residues in the CDR3. J was trimmed by 9 bases and V by 5 bases; bases with no gene match: 10. The germline gives CDR1 DFQATT, CDR2 SNEGSKA (reference sequence).

The rearrangement uses TRBV27 and TRBJ2-7; no reliable D call. The CDR3 spans 13 residues. Germline V CDR1 and CDR2: MNHEY, SMNVEV (reference sequence). V lost 8 bases to trimming and J lost 3 bases, with 14 bases between them. The CDR3, as DNA: TGTGCCAGCGCCCGGCCGCCCATCTACGAGCAGTACTTC. It encodes CASARPPIYEQYF.

The CDR3 sequence is CASSSMIHEQYF. CDR3 DNA sequence: TGTGCCAGCAGTTCCATGATCCACGAGCAGTACTTC. This rearrangement joins TRBV12-3 or TRBV12-4 to TRBJ2-7; no reliable D call. Trimming removed 4 bases at V and 5 bases at J, with 9 bases between. This CDR3 spans 12 amino acids.

This clonotype was detected a few times. The chain recombines TRBV27 with TRBJ2-1; D could derive from TRBD1 or TRBD2 (6 bases each). The CDR3 runs 15 residues. Germline CDR1 is MNHEY and CDR2 is SMNVEV (reference sequence). V was shortened by 6 bases and J by 5 bases, with 17 bases between the two germline ends. The CDR3 here is CASRPGGAVHNEQFF. In nucleotides, the CDR3 is TGTGCCAGCAGGCCCGGGGGCGCGGTCCACAATGAGCAGTTCTTC.

As concerns this clonotype: A read error may account for a junction end that differs from germline. The rearrangement joins TRBV20-1 to TRBJ1-5, with 10 positions matching TRBD1. CDR1 is DFQATT, CDR2 SNEGSKA, per germline (reference sequence). The CDR3 is made up of 13 amino acids. This CDR3 is CSASTGGVQPRHF. CDR3 coding DNA: TGCAGTGCTTCGACAGGGGGCGTTCAGCCCCGGCATTTT.

This clonotype was observed a few times. The genes are TRBV6-5 and TRBJ1-4; maybe TRBD1 (5 bases). Germline assignment: CDR1 MNHEY and CDR2 SVGAGI. This CDR3 comprises 15 residues. V was clipped by 0 bases and J by 8 bases, with 13 bases between them. CDR3 protein: CASSYSGGLGEKLFF. The CDR3 coding sequence is TGTGCCAGCAGTTACTCGGGGGGTCTGGGAGAAAAACTGTTTTTT.

This clonotype appeared a single time. Since a much larger clone is just one base distant, this may be a read error. The chain is built from TRBV12-3 or TRBV12-4 and TRBJ1-5; weak D call: TRBD1 (6 bases). V was clipped by 8 bases and J by 9 bases, with 20 bases between them. The length of the CDR3 is 14 residues. In DNA, the CDR3 is TGTGCCAGCGCTACCGGGACACTCGGTCGGCCCCAGCATTTT. Translation: CASATGTLGRPQHF.

The V and J genes are TRBV15 and TRBJ2-7; the match to TRBD2 covers 8 bases. The ends lost 2 bases at V and 6 bases at J; junction bases unmatched: 21. The CDR3 covers 19 residues. Germline loops: CDR1 LNHNV, CDR2 YYDKDF (reference sequence). For the CDR3, the DNA is TGTGCCACCAGCAGAAGTATGGCCCGGATTACGGGGGGGGTGAGCGAGCAGTACTTC. This encodes CATSRSMARITGGVSEQYF. Full variable domain (outside the CDR3, taken from reference TRBV15 and TRBJ2-7): DAMVIQNPRYQVTQFGKPVTLSCSQTLNHNVMYWYQQKSSQAPKLLFHYYDKDFNNEADTPDNFQSRRPNTSFCFLDIRSPGLGDTAMYLCATSRSMARITGGVSEQYFGPGTRLTVT.

Comments on this clonotype: One end of the junction fails to match germline, which may point to a read error. V gene TRBV5-5 combines with J gene TRBJ1-3, with D possibly being TRBD1 (6 bases). The germline V gene has CDR1 SGHKS and CDR2 YYEKEE (reference sequence). The CDR3 length is 16 residues. The CDR3 is CASSLETGISGNTIYF. Here the CDR3 DNA reads TGCGCCAGCAGCTTGGAAACAGGGATCTCTGGAAACACCATATATTTT.

This clonotype has more than one count but fewer than ten. The chain couples TRBV6-1 to TRBJ1-1; 10 nucleotides agree with TRBD1. CDR1 and CDR2 from the germline V gene are MNHNS and SASEGT. J gave up 2 bases and V 6 bases, and 12 bases lay outside the gene matches. The CDR3 has 17 amino acids. The CDR3: CASRGGGQGRLNTEAFF. DNA for the CDR3: TGTGCCAGCAGGGGGGGGGGACAGGGGAGGTTAAACACTGAAGCTTTCTTT.

The chain has TRBV12-3 or TRBV12-4 and TRBJ2-2; D may be TRBD1 (6 bases). V lost 3 bases to trimming and J lost 4 bases, with 12 bases between them. The length of the CDR3 is 15 residues. The CDR3 spells CASSFLTGTTGELFF. The CDR3 DNA is TGTGCCAGCAGTTTTTTAACAGGGACCACCGGGGAGCTGTTTTTT.

This chain connects TRBV6-1 to TRBJ1-1, with D uncertain. Per germline, CDR1 MNHNS and CDR2 SASEGT. V dropped 6 bases and J dropped 1 base, with 9 bases sitting between them. This CDR3 contains 13 residues. The CDR3 DNA reads TGTGCCAGCAGAAATACACAGAACACTGAAGCTTTCTTT. Translated: CASRNTQNTEAFF.

A remark on this clonotype: A much larger clonotype is one base distant, so this may be a read error. The CDR3 reads CASRRDTLVYEQYF. In nucleotides, the CDR3 is TGTGCCTCACGCCGGGACACCCTCGTCTACGAGCAGTACTTC. The V call is TRBV12-3 or TRBV12-4, the J call TRBJ2-7; TRBD1 is a possible D gene (6 bases). Trimming removed 11 bases at V and 3 bases at J, with 20 bases between. The CDR3 contains 14 residues.

The V call is TRBV20-1, the J call TRBJ2-3; 7 nucleotides align to TRBD2. Germline CDR1 and CDR2: DFQATT and SNEGSKA (reference sequence). This CDR3 has 15 residues. Trimming cost V 6 bases and J 2 bases; bases outside gene matches: 11. Here the CDR3 reads CSAQMLAEVTDTQYF. The CDR3 coding sequence is TGCAGTGCGCAGATGCTAGCGGAGGTCACAGATACGCAGTATTTT.

This clonotype was seen a handful of times. The genes are TRBV20-1 and TRBJ2-2; D perhaps matches TRBD1 (5 bases). The V gene's germline CDR1 is DFQATT and CDR2 SNEGSKA (reference sequence). CDR3 size: 12 residues. Written as DNA, the CDR3 is TGCAGCGCGACGCAGGGATCCGGGGAGCTGTTTTTT. The encoded protein is CSATQGSGELFF.

This clonotype was observed a handful of times. The chain uses TRBV30 and TRBJ2-2; 14 bases match TRBD2. With 7 bases clipped from V and 7 bases from J, the junction kept 5 bases outside the gene matches. The CDR3 runs to 14 residues. Per the germline V gene, CDR1 is GTSNPN and CDR2 is SVGIG (reference sequence). The CDR3 reads CALNGLAGGGELFF. CDR3 DNA sequence: TGTGCCTTGAACGGACTAGCGGGAGGCGGGGAGCTGTTTTTT.